One and the same sample provided the 18 T cell receptor beta chains below, sequenced in a study of vaccination effects on CD4 cells after COVID-19. Clones were sequenced by immunoSEQ multiplex PCR, and TCRdb holds only the in-frame ones, with some missing. The sample records around 66,000 clones, around 69% being singletons. The culture ran for roughly ten days before CD4+ T cells were isolated. All participants had two doses of either the BNT162b2 or mRNA-1273 vaccine. Their recognized antigens are unknown. The sample was CD4+ T cells from PBMCs cultured without peptide, taken after COVID-19 vaccination. These receptors all stem from a human donor who received a COVID-19 vaccine.

The rearrangement uses TRBV23-1 and TRBJ2-3, with TRBD1 matching over 10 bases. TRBV23-1 is an ORF for which the function is uncertain. This CDR3 has 14 residues. The ends lost 8 bases at V and 6 bases at J; junction bases unmatched: 8. In DNA form, the CDR3 reads TGCGCCAGCGTACGACAGGGGGCGCAGGATACGCAGTATTTT. As protein: CASVRQGAQDTQYF.

This clone occurred a few times. The chain is built from TRBV12-5 and TRBJ1-5, with unresolved D. The germline V gene has CDR1 LGHNT and CDR2 FRNRAP. Trimming cost V 2 bases and J 0 bases, with 20 bases left between them. There are 19 residues in the CDR3. DNA of the CDR3: TGTGCTAGTGGTTTGATCCGAGACGGTGATTTATATAGCAATCAGCCCCAGCATTTT. Translated, it gives CASGLIRDGDLYSNQPQHF.

The chain is built from TRBV7-3 and TRBJ2-2; 16 bases map to TRBD2. CDR1 is SGHTA, CDR2 FQGTGA, per germline. CDR3 size: 19 residues. The V segment lost 5 bases and the J segment 4 bases; nucleotides outside the gene matches: 10. The CDR3 reads CASSKPGLAGGQGTGELFF. DNA for the CDR3: TGTGCCAGCAGCAAGCCGGGACTAGCGGGGGGGCAGGGCACCGGGGAGCTGTTTTTT.

CDR3 sequence: CASSREGWNTEAFF. The CDR3 bases are TGTGCCAGCTCACGCGAAGGGTGGAACACTGAAGCTTTCTTT. This chain joins TRBV18 and TRBJ1-1; D is undetermined. Germline V gene data show CDR1 as KGHSH and CDR2 as LQKENI. There are 14 residues in the CDR3. With 4 bases removed from V and 1 base from J, the gap between germline ends came to 10 bases.

Only a few counts were recorded for this clone. The J gene is TRBJ1-4, the V gene TRBV6-5; tentatively, D is TRBD1 (6 bases). This CDR3 contains 15 residues. Deletions cut 6 bases from V and 6 bases from J, with 17 bases between. Per germline, CDR1 MNHEY and CDR2 SVGAGI. CDR3 sequence: CASSEIGTWDEKLFF. The DNA for the CDR3 is TGTGCCAGCAGCGAGATTGGGACATGGGATGAAAAACTGTTTTTT.

This clone has only one observation. The chain couples TRBV11-2 to TRBJ1-2; D gene uncertain. This CDR3 is built from 15 residues. The germline V gene has CDR1 SGHAT and CDR2 FQNNGV. Trimming shortened V by 1 base and J by 2 bases, and 11 bases separated the two germline ends. This CDR3 reads CASSLAAAENYGYTF. DNA for the CDR3: TGTGCCAGCAGCTTAGCGGCGGCTGAAAACTATGGCTACACCTTC.

The V and J genes are TRBV2 and TRBJ2-3; D call uncertain. This CDR3 region has 14 residues. V shed 2 bases and J shed 0 bases, with 6 bases lying between them. Germline V CDR1 and CDR2: SNHLY, FYNNEI. CDR3 bases: TGTGCCAGCAGTGAACGGTCAAGCACAGATACGCAGTATTTT. Its translation is CASSERSSTDTQYF.

V and J are TRBV28 and TRBJ1-1; D gene uncertain. V was cut by 6 bases and J by 5 bases, with 19 bases left in between. Germline V CDR1 and CDR2: MDHEN, SYDVKM. The CDR3 has 15 residues. The CDR3 bases are TGTGCCAGCAGCTCCGACCACGAAGTCAGGACTGAAGCTTTCTTT. Its protein product is CASSSDHEVRTEAFF. Supplemented by reference TRBV28 and TRBJ1-1, the full variable domain reads DVKVTQSSRYLVKRTGEKVFLECVQDMDHENMFWYRQDPGLGLRLIYFSYDVKMKEKGDIPEGYSVSREKKERFSLILESASTNQTSMYLCASSSDHEVRTEAFFGQGTRLTVV.

This rearrangement joins TRBV7-2 to TRBJ2-1; D gene ambiguous. CDR3 size: 14 residues. The V gene's germline CDR1 is SGHTA and CDR2 FQGNSA. V lost 1 base to trimming and J lost 5 bases, with 9 bases between them. The CDR3 nucleotides read TGTGCCAGCAGCTTAGAGTTGTTGGACAATGAGCAGTTCTTC. Protein: CASSLELLDNEQFF. Complete variable domain (other parts from reference TRBV7-2 and TRBJ2-1): GAGVSQSPSNKVTEKGKDVELRCDPISGHTALYWYRQSLGQGLEFLIYFQGNSAPDKSGLPSDRFSAERTGGSVSTLTIQRTQQEDSAVYLCASSLELLDNEQFFGPGTRLTVL.

This sequence joins TRBV10-1 and TRBJ2-1; 12 bases line up with TRBD2. Germline V gene lookup returns CDR1 WNHNN and CDR2 SYGVQD (reference sequence). This CDR3 region has 15 residues. Trimming cost V 0 bases and J 8 bases; bases outside gene matches: 2. CDR3 sequence: CASSESLAGGDEQFF. The CDR3 DNA reads as TGCGCCAGCAGTGAGTCTCTAGCGGGGGGGGATGAGCAGTTCTTC.

The V and J genes are TRBV4-1 and TRBJ1-5; D ambiguous. V dropped 0 bases and J dropped 9 bases, with 15 bases sitting between them. Germline CDR1 reads MGHRA; CDR2 reads YSYEKL. The CDR3 is made up of 15 amino acids. The CDR3 DNA is TGCGCCAGCAGCCAAGAAATCGGCAGGCAGGTGCCCCAGCATTTT. It encodes CASSQEIGRQVPQHF.

The V call is TRBV18, the J call TRBJ2-7, with 7 bases fitting TRBD2. J was trimmed by 3 bases and V by 3 bases; bases with no gene match: 14. The CDR3 covers 17 residues. From germline, CDR1 is KGHSH and CDR2 LQKENI. This CDR3 reads CASSPPGSAGVYYEQYV. CDR3 bases: TGTGCCAGCTCACCGCCAGGATCCGCGGGGGTATACTACGAGCAGTACGTC.

This clone has a handful of counts. The V call is TRBV6-5, the J call TRBJ1-2; the match to TRBD1 covers 10 bases. Trimming took 2 bases from V and 4 from J; bases not matched to a gene: 4. CDR3 size: 15 residues. Germline V gene sequence: CDR1 MNHEY, CDR2 SVGAGI. In DNA form, the CDR3 reads TGTGCCAGCAGTTACGGGACAGGGGACATCTATGGCTACACCTTC. Residues: CASSYGTGDIYGYTF.

The V and J genes are TRBV11-2 and TRBJ2-5; 8 bases map to TRBD1. This CDR3 has 17 residues. Germline V gene sequence: CDR1 SGHAT, CDR2 FQNNGV. Trimming at V came to 5 bases and at J to 2 bases, leaving 13 bases not matched to a gene. The CDR3 DNA sequence: TGTGCCAGCAGCCACCCAAGGACAGGGTTTCGTCAAGAGACCCAGTACTTC. It yields the protein CASSHPRTGFRQETQYF.

A few counts support this clone. V and J are TRBV2 and TRBJ1-5; no reliable D call. The CDR3 sequence is 14 residues long. Germline values: CDR1 SNHLY, CDR2 FYNNEI. Between the trimmed V and J ends, which lost 2 bases and 4 bases, there was a span of 9 bases. Here the CDR3 reads CASSEMQDNQPQHF. CDR3 sequence (DNA): TGTGCCAGCAGTGAAATGCAAGATAATCAGCCCCAGCATTTT.

The chain carries TRBV5-1 and TRBJ2-2, with a tentative D call TRBD1 (6 bases). The CDR3 runs to 14 residues. Germline loops: CDR1 SGHRS, CDR2 YFSETQ. V was clipped by 2 bases and J by 5 bases, with 10 bases between them. The CDR3 nucleotides are TGCGCCAGCAGCTTACAGGGTGGTACCGGGGAGCTGTTTTTT. Amino acid sequence: CASSLQGGTGELFF.

The chain uses TRBV2 and TRBJ1-3; 8 bases map to TRBD1. The CDR3 has 14 residues. Germline V gene sequence: CDR1 SNHLY, CDR2 FYNNEI. V lost 3 bases, J lost 4 bases, and 2 bases stayed unmatched. The CDR3 spells CASSEQGAGNTIYF. In DNA form, the CDR3 reads TGTGCCAGCAGTGAGCAGGGGGCCGGAAACACCATATATTTT.

The rearrangement uses TRBV7-6 and TRBJ1-3; tentatively, D is TRBD1 (5 bases). Deletions cut 5 bases from V and 0 bases from J, with 14 bases between. The CDR3 runs to 16 residues. Germline assignment: CDR1 SGHVS and CDR2 FNYEAQ. For the CDR3, the DNA is TGTGCCAGCAGCCAGGGACCGCGGACCTCTGGAAACACCATATATTTT. Protein product: CASSQGPRTSGNTIYF.